The subject of this entry is one T cell receptor (beta chain). Sequencing used immunoSEQ multiplex PCR; TCRdb keeps in-frame clones, though not all of them. The sample lists about 75,000 clones, 70% to 90% occurring once. The entry originates in a study of T cell changes during pregnancy in multiple sclerosis. Specimen: peripheral blood, collected in the first trimester of pregnancy. The source of this sequence is a female donor in good health, enrolled as a control in a pregnancy study.

CDR3: CASSFSVAGGAGDTQYF. DNA of the CDR3: TGCGCCAGCAGCTTTTCCGTTGCGGGAGGAGCAGGAGATACGCAGTATTTT. V gene TRBV5-1 combines with J gene TRBJ2-3; 8 nucleotides agree with TRBD2. Germline V lookup: CDR1 SGHRS, CDR2 YFSETQ. After removal of 2 bases from V and 5 bases from J, the junction contained 13 bases not matched to a gene. The CDR3 covers 17 residues.